These 2 T cell receptor beta chains were all obtained from the same sample, sequenced in a study of T cells after yellow fever vaccination. One entry per CDR3 protein, called by TCRdb with MiXCR from the 5' RACE reads. In the table there are a few hundred thousand distinct CDR3 sequences, roughly 8.3% of which are singletons. The starting material was PBMCs, obtained approximately 40 days after the first yellow fever vaccination. The receptor source for this set is a man in his late teens or twenties who received the YFV17D yellow fever vaccine.

J is TRBJ2-7 and V is TRBV11-2; D ambiguous. The germline V and J ends were trimmed by 6 bases and 0 bases, with 9 bases remaining between them. The V gene's germline CDR1 is SGHAT and CDR2 FQNNGV. This CDR3 has 13 residues. The CDR3 protein is CASRPSASYEQYV. Written as DNA, the CDR3 is TGTGCCAGCAGGCCTTCGGCCTCCTACGAGCAGTACGTC.

The V call is TRBV30, the J call TRBJ2-7, with a tentative D call TRBD1 (6 bases). The length of the CDR3 is 14 residues. V was shortened by 0 bases and J by 2 bases, with 11 bases between the two germline ends. The germline gives CDR1 GTSNPN, CDR2 SVGIG (reference sequence). The DNA for the CDR3 is TGTGCCTGGAGTGTAGAAGGGGGAGCCTACGAGCAGTACTTC. Translation gives CAWSVEGGAYEQYF. The variable domain in full, with the rest retrieved from reference TRBV30 and TRBJ2-7, is SQTIHQWPATLVQPVGSPLSLECTVEGTSNPNLYWYRQAAGRGLQLLFYSVGIGQISSEVPQNLSASRPQDRQFILSSKKLLLSDSGFYLCAWSVEGGAYEQYFGPGTRLTVT.